These 22 T cell receptor beta chains were all obtained from the same sample, sequenced in a study of vaccination and CD4 T cells after COVID-19. Their specific antigens are unknown. Cultured CD4+ T cell DNA was sequenced using the Oncomine TCR Beta short-read assay. TCRdb reprocessed the PCR reads with MiXCR, giving one entry per CDR3 protein. Of about 22,000 distinct CDR3 sequences in the sample, less than 35% were seen once. Treatment here: approximately nine-day PBMC culture with coronavirus spike peptide pools or control peptides (ViraFEST assay). Sequencing was carried out using cultured CD4+ T cells from blood. All receptors come from a human donor with COVID-19.

The V and J genes are TRBV7-9 and TRBJ2-1; tentatively, D is TRBD2 (6 bases). V lost 1 base and J lost 10, with 11 bases in between. The germline gives CDR1 SEHNR, CDR2 FQNEAQ (reference sequence). The CDR3 has 13 amino acids. CDR3 sequence reads: CASSLEVAGEQFF. The CDR3 bases are TGTGCCAGCAGCTTAGAAGTTGCGGGGGAGCAGTTCTTC. The full variable domain, in which reference TRBV7-9 and TRBJ2-1 provide the parts outside the CDR3, is DTGVSQNPRHKITKRGQNVTFRCDPISEHNRLYWYRQTLGQGPEFLTYFQNEAQLEKSRLLSDRFSAERPKGSFSTLEIQRTEQGDSAMYLCASSLEVAGEQFFGPGTRLTVL.

This clonotype is classed as medium-sized. CDR3 sequence reads: CASSDSLYGYTF. The DNA of the CDR3 is TGTGCCAGCAGTGACAGCCTCTATGGCTACACCTTC. The V call is TRBV6-2 or TRBV6-3, the J call TRBJ1-2, with D possibly TRBD1 on 5 matching bases. CDR3 length: 12 amino acids. V dropped 5 bases and J dropped 4 bases, with 8 bases sitting between them. Germline assignment: CDR1 MNHEY and CDR2 SVGEGT.

This clonotype was picked up a small number of times. The chain joins TRBV6-5 to TRBJ1-5; TRBD1 matches 7 bases. V was clipped by 4 bases and J by 8 bases; unmatched bases: 8. Germline loops: CDR1 MNHEY, CDR2 SVGAGI. CDR3 length equals 14 residues. Here the CDR3 DNA reads TGTGCCAGCAGTTCACAGGGGATAGGCGAGCCCCAGCATTTT. Translating gives CASSSQGIGEPQHF.

The chain couples TRBV6-2 or TRBV6-3 to TRBJ2-5; D remains ambiguous. V lost 6 bases to trimming and J lost 1 base, with 9 bases between them. This CDR3 contains 13 residues. The germline V gene encodes CDR1 MNHEY and CDR2 SVGEGT. The CDR3 region has the DNA TGTGCCAGCAGCTGGGGTGTCCAAGAGACCCAGTACTTC. Translation: CASSWGVQETQYF.

This clonotype was recorded a few times. This chain uses TRBV30 with TRBJ2-5; D remains unclear. Trimming removed 0 bases from V and 3 bases from J, with 8 bases in between. The CDR3 loop spans 13 amino acids. In germline, CDR1 is GTSNPN, CDR2 SVGIG (reference sequence). The CDR3 DNA reads TGTGCCTGGAGTGTTGGGATAAAAGAGACCCAGTACTTC. Translated: CAWSVGIKETQYF.

The chain uses TRBV6-1 and TRBJ2-2; D call uncertain. With 2 bases removed from V and 3 bases from J, the gap between germline ends came to 7 bases. The CDR3 contains 14 residues. Germline-derived CDR1 and CDR2 are MNHNS and SASEGT. The CDR3 region has the DNA TGTGCCAGCAGTGAACAGGCTTACACCGGGGAGCTGTTTTTT. Amino acids: CASSEQAYTGELFF.

The V call is TRBV10-2, the J call TRBJ2-3; D not resolved. The CDR3 is 13 residues long. With 8 bases removed from V and 2 bases from J, the gap between germline ends came to 11 bases. CDR1 and CDR2 (germline): WSHSY, SAAADI. The CDR3 sequence: CASGTQTTDTQYF. CDR3 nucleotides: TGCGCCAGCGGTACGCAGACCACAGATACGCAGTATTTT.

The genes are TRBV7-2 and TRBJ1-4; TRBD1 matches 8 bases. There are 16 residues in the CDR3. Germline V gene data show CDR1 as SGHTA and CDR2 as FQGNSA. V was pared by 5 bases and J by 5 bases, with 10 bases of the junction left unmatched. The CDR3 DNA sequence: TGTGCCAGCAGCCCCCGACTTACAGGGGGGAATGAAAAACTGTTTTTT. This codes for CASSPRLTGGNEKLFF.

This clonotype has a handful of counts. The V call is TRBV10-1, the J call TRBJ1-4; no clear D gene. Germline CDR1 is WNHNN and CDR2 is SYGVQD (reference sequence). V shed 6 bases and J shed 3 bases, with 8 bases lying between them. There are 13 residues in the CDR3. This CDR3 reads CASSRQANEKLFF. The CDR3 nucleotides are TGCGCCAGCAGCCGACAAGCTAATGAAAAACTGTTTTTT.

This clonotype came up a few times. This chain joins TRBV2 and TRBJ1-1; no firm D call. CDR1 is SNHLY, CDR2 FYNNEI, per germline. CDR3 length: 14 residues. The ends were cut back, 2 bases at V and 0 bases at J, with 7 bases in the middle. This chain's CDR3 is CASSERQLNTEAFF. Here the CDR3 DNA reads TGTGCCAGCAGTGAACGCCAGCTGAACACTGAAGCTTTCTTT.

The V and J genes are TRBV10-3 and TRBJ2-7; D uncertain. Per the germline V gene, CDR1 is ENHRY and CDR2 is SYGVKD. The V end lost 6 bases, the J end lost 5 bases, and 11 bases lay between the germline ends. This CDR3 has 12 residues. The DNA of the CDR3 is TGTGCCATCAGGTCGCCCGTGAACGAGCAGTACTTC. Protein: CAIRSPVNEQYF.

The genes are TRBV20-1 and TRBJ2-2; 7 bases are a match to TRBD2. Germline-derived CDR1 and CDR2 are DFQATT and SNEGSKA (reference sequence). The ends lost 6 bases at V and 0 bases at J; junction bases unmatched: 4. The CDR3 has 14 residues. CDR3 sequence reads: CSANLAANTGELFF. The CDR3 DNA reads as TGCAGTGCGAATCTAGCGGCGAACACCGGGGAGCTGTTTTTT.

In its sample, this clonotype was seen a few times. This chain links TRBV11-3 with TRBJ2-5, with TRBD2 identical over 11 bases. Germline assignment: CDR1 SGHNT and CDR2 YENEEA. J gave up 0 bases and V 5 bases, and 14 bases lay outside the gene matches. There are 19 residues in the CDR3. The CDR3 DNA is TGTGCCAGCAGCCGGGGGGTTAGCGGGGGGGCTCACTACCAAGAGACCCAGTACTTC. Its translation: CASSRGVSGGAHYQETQYF. The full variable domain, its missing parts supplied by reference TRBV11-3 and TRBJ2-5, is EAGVVQSPRYKIIEKKQPVAFWCNPISGHNTLYWYLQNLGQGPELLIRYENEEAVDDSQLPKDRFSAERLKGVDSTLKIQPAELGDSAVYLCASSRGVSGGAHYQETQYFGPGTRLLVL.

The chain recombines TRBV6-2 or TRBV6-3 with TRBJ2-5; no definite D call. V was trimmed by 4 bases and J by 2 bases, leaving 8 bases between them. Per germline, CDR1 MNHEY and CDR2 SVGEGT. This CDR3 has 13 amino acids. CDR3 loop: CASSFGKQETQYF. CDR3 in DNA: TGTGCCAGCAGTTTTGGCAAACAAGAGACCCAGTACTTC.

This clonotype was detected only a few times. This sequence joins TRBV20-1 and TRBJ2-1; 8 bases agree with TRBD1. V trimming: 5 bases; J trimming: 4 bases; junction bases outside the gene matches: 4. The CDR3 loop spans 13 amino acids. CDR1 is DFQATT, CDR2 SNEGSKA, per germline (reference sequence). The CDR3 DNA follows: TGCAGTGCTCCCGGGACAGGATACAATGAGCAGTTCTTC. Its protein is CSAPGTGYNEQFF.

This clonotype was detected only a few times. The chain employs TRBV7-2 and TRBJ2-3; D not resolved. The CDR3 length is 16 residues. Trimming cost V 2 bases and J 0 bases, with 12 bases left between them. Germline CDR1 is SGHTA and CDR2 is FQGNSA. CDR3 DNA sequence: TGTGCCAGCAGCTTAACGCGCGGCGCTAGCACAGATACGCAGTATTTT. Translation gives CASSLTRGASTDTQYF.

The V gene is TRBV20-1, the J gene TRBJ2-1; TRBD1 matches at 10 bases. The V segment lost 5 bases and the J segment 14 bases; nucleotides outside the gene matches: 6. The CDR3 is 11 residues long. Looked up from germline, CDR1 is DFQATT and CDR2 is SNEGSKA (reference sequence). The CDR3: CSASRGTGEFF. The CDR3 DNA reads as TGCAGTGCTTCGCGCGGGACAGGGGAGTTCTTC.

This clonotype was counted a few times. The rearrangement joins TRBV6-4 to TRBJ1-6; 9 bases are a match to TRBD1. The trim removed 5 bases at V and 10 bases at J, leaving 3 bases unmatched. The V gene's germline CDR1 is MRHNA and CDR2 SNTAGT. The CDR3 loop spans 13 amino acids. Written as DNA, the CDR3 is TGTGCCAGCAGTACAGGGGGCAAGTCACCCCTCCACTTT. Translating gives CASSTGGKSPLHF.

In its sample, this clonotype was seen a few times. V usage is TRBV20-1 and J usage is TRBJ1-5; D ambiguous. The ends were cut back, 3 bases at V and 5 bases at J, with 5 bases in the middle. Germline V gene sequence: CDR1 DFQATT, CDR2 SNEGSKA (reference sequence). CDR3 size: 11 residues. The CDR3 loop is CSASPDQPQHF. The CDR3 nucleotides read TGCAGTGCTAGCCCAGATCAGCCCCAGCATTTT.

This clonotype was seen once. The chain recombines TRBV12-3 or TRBV12-4 with TRBJ2-7; TRBD2 might be the D (6 bases). Trimming took 6 bases from V and 4 from J, leaving 13 bases between them. This CDR3 spans 13 amino acids. In DNA, the CDR3 is TGTGCCAGCAGGGCCGGGGGTCCGTACGAGCAGTACTTC. It translates to CASRAGGPYEQYF.

V and J are TRBV6-1 and TRBJ1-3; D not resolved. There are 16 residues in the CDR3. CDR1 MNHNS and CDR2 SASEGT come from the germline V gene. V lost 7 bases, J lost 4 bases, and 20 bases lay in between. The CDR3 bases are TGTGCCAGCATGCGGCAGCCCGAGGCGGGGGGAAACACCATATATTTT. This encodes CASMRQPEAGGNTIYF.

The chain joins TRBV18 to TRBJ2-7; D may be TRBD2 (6 bases). This CDR3 is 16 amino acids long. Germline-derived CDR1 and CDR2 are KGHSH and LQKENI. Trimming stripped 3 bases from V and 3 bases from J, with 18 bases between. CDR3 coding DNA: TGTGCCAGCTCACCGGTCCGGGAGAAAAAGAGCTACGAGCAGTACTTC. Encoded protein: CASSPVREKKSYEQYF. The full variable domain, completed using reference TRBV18 and TRBJ2-7, is NAGVMQNPRHLVRRRGQEARLRCSPMKGHSHVYWYRQLPEEGLKFMVYLQKENIIDESGMPKERFSAEFPKEGPSILRIQQVVRGDSAAYFCASSPVREKKSYEQYFGPGTRLTVT.